A selection of T cell receptor beta chains follows, all from one sample in a study of blood T cells in healthy people across ages. TCRdb called the 5' RACE reads again in MiXCR, with one record for every CDR3 protein. The profile shows roughly 1,700,000 distinct CDR3 sequences, under 30% of them singletons. Sequenced material: blood. Source of these receptors: a woman in her thirties in good health. CDR3s leave out the opening cysteine and the closing phenylalanine or tryptophan. The order of the fields is V gene, CDR3 protein.

V: TRBV10-2
CDR3: ASTQPGYTEAF

V: TRBV4-1
CDR3: ASSRSRGGRTYEQY

V: TRBV28
CDR3: ASSLRVSLADYTGELF

V: TRBV7-2
CDR3: ASSARLERSTDTQY

V: TRBV27
CDR3: ASSGGGQGIQETQY

V: TRBV5-1
CDR3: ASSFFGAQETQY

V: TRBV7-9
CDR3: ASSLPGQPLGANVLT

V: TRBV6-6
CDR3: ASTDGGQGAGQPQH

V: TRBV24-1
CDR3: ATSDPLYGYT

V: TRBV20-1
CDR3: SAPDLKDTQY

V: TRBV7-3
CDR3: ASSLSLYTEAF

V: TRBV20-1
CDR3: SARDSGEASTDTQY

V: TRBV7-2
CDR3: ASSTQTVDNEQF

V: TRBV7-9
CDR3: ASSPSPGTDTDTQY

V: TRBV7-3
CDR3: ASSVQQGTEAF

V: TRBV7-2
CDR3: ASSYDRSIETQY

V: TRBV5-1
CDR3: AISLEGHGVTEAF

V: TRBV29-1
CDR3: SVRLAGPNEQY

V: TRBV5-4
CDR3: ASSFETSPYEQY

V: TRBV7-2
CDR3: ASSSGLGPYEQY

V: TRBV5-6
CDR3: ASSPAGGSAGYT

V: TRBV12-3/TRBV12-4
CDR3: ASSLDFSGSGSEQY

V: TRBV7-2
CDR3: ASSLNPSGGRNEQF